Shown below are 28 T cell receptor beta chains from a single sample sequenced in a study of cytomegalovirus exposure and HLA in healthy donors. Researchers ran the PCR with 60 Vbeta and 13 Jbeta primers. Assay used: immunoSEQ multiplex PCR; TCRdb lists only in-frame clones, some missing. Among approximately 120,000 clones, more than 75% were seen once, and the ten largest hold less than 15%. Source material: PBMCs. The receptor set was obtained from a woman aged 35 to 49 in good health and CMV-seropositive.

The gene calls are TRBV5-1 and TRBJ2-7; TRBD1 aligns across 8 bases. The CDR3 length is 12 residues. CDR1 is SGHRS, CDR2 YFSETQ, per germline. J was trimmed by 6 bases and V by 4 bases; bases with no gene match: 3. CDR3 in DNA: TGCGCCAGCAGCATGGACAGGGTCGAGCAGTACTTC. This sequence encodes CASSMDRVEQYF.

Comment on this clone: The sample has other DNA sequences that encode this CDR3 too. The chain recombines TRBV6-5 with TRBJ2-7; tentative D call: TRBD2 (5 bases). The V gene lost 4 bases and the J gene lost 5 bases, with 15 bases spanning the gap. The CDR3 runs to 14 residues. CDR1 and CDR2 (germline): MNHEY, SVGAGI. The CDR3 sequence is CASSLRTHLNEQYF. CDR3 nucleotides: TGTGCCAGCAGTTTGAGGACTCATCTAAACGAGCAGTACTTC.

The gene calls are TRBV5-6 and TRBJ2-6; D possibly corresponds to TRBD2 (6 bases). The V gene's germline CDR1 is SGHDT and CDR2 YYEEEE. V was pared by 3 bases and J by 4 bases, with 17 bases between. The CDR3 loop spans 17 amino acids. Here the CDR3 DNA reads TGTGCCAGCAGCTCCTGGGTGGCCCGGGGGGGGGCCAACGTCCTGACTTTC. Protein sequence: CASSSWVARGGANVLTF.

CDR3 coding DNA: TGTGCCAGCAGCCCCGACAGGATGGACACTGAAGCTTTCTTT. Translating it yields CASSPDRMDTEAFF. This rearrangement joins TRBV5-6 to TRBJ1-1, with D possibly being TRBD1 (6 bases). Between the trimmed V and J ends, which lost 4 bases and 3 bases, there was a span of 13 bases. The CDR3 has 14 residues. Germline loops: CDR1 SGHDT, CDR2 YYEEEE.

This chain uses TRBV6-6 with TRBJ1-6; possibly TRBD1 for D (5 bases). Germline V gives CDR1 MNHNY, CDR2 SVGAGI (reference sequence). The V gene lost 2 bases and the J gene lost 7 bases, with 12 bases spanning the gap. CDR3 length: 15 residues. CDR3: CASSYGQHGNSPLHF. The CDR3 DNA reads as TGTGCCAGCAGTTACGGACAACATGGGAATTCACCCCTCCACTTT.

The CDR3 protein is CACRPRRRMNTEAFF. The CDR3 coding sequence is TGTGCCTGCCGACCACGGCGGCGGATGAACACTGAAGCTTTCTTT. V and J are TRBV30 and TRBJ1-1; no clear D. V was cut by 6 bases and J by 0 bases, with 17 bases left in between. The CDR3 extends over 15 amino acids. Germline V gene lookup returns CDR1 GTSNPN and CDR2 SVGIG (reference sequence).

The rearrangement links TRBV2 to TRBJ1-1; 8 bases agree with TRBD1. Germline V gene sequence: CDR1 SNHLY, CDR2 FYNNEI. V lost 5 bases to trimming and J lost 10 bases; unmatched junction nucleotides: 9. There are 13 residues in the CDR3. Here the CDR3 reads CASSPGTGRGAFF. The CDR3 DNA follows: TGTGCCAGCAGTCCCGGGACAGGCAGGGGAGCTTTCTTT.

CDR3 amino acids: CASSALAASLDEQYF. DNA of the CDR3: TGTGCCAGTAGCGCCCTTGCAGCCTCGCTAGACGAGCAGTACTTC. The chain has TRBV19 and TRBJ2-7; D not resolved. CDR1 and CDR2 from the germline V gene are LNHDA and SQIVND (reference sequence). This CDR3 has 15 amino acids. Trimming removed 6 bases from V and 5 bases from J, with 20 bases in between. Full variable domain (missing parts from reference TRBV19 and TRBJ2-7): DGGITQSPKYLFRKEGQNVTLSCEQNLNHDAMYWYRQDPGQGLRLIYYSQIVNDFQKGDIAEGYSVSREKKESFPLTVTSAQKNPTAFYLCASSALAASLDEQYFGPGTRLTVT.

The V and J genes are TRBV23-1 and TRBJ2-7; no clear D gene. TRBV23-1 is reported as an ORF; its role is uncertain. The CDR3 runs to 15 residues. V was trimmed by 0 bases and J by 1 base, leaving 10 bases between them. CDR3 nucleotide sequence: TGCGCCAGCAGTCAATCCCCGAACGGGTCCTACGAGCAGTACTTC. Translation: CASSQSPNGSYEQYF.

The DNA of the CDR3 is TGTGCCAGCAGACAGGACTATAGCAATCAGCCCCAGCATTTT. Translating it yields CASRQDYSNQPQHF. The chain recombines TRBV7-8 with TRBJ1-5, with D possibly matching TRBD1 (5 bases). The CDR3 is 14 amino acids. CDR1 is SGHVS, CDR2 FQNEAQ, per germline. V was trimmed by 6 bases and J by 0 bases, leaving 9 bases between them.

The J gene is TRBJ1-4, the V gene TRBV6-5; the D gene is possibly TRBD1 (5 bases). CDR3 length equals 14 residues. Per germline, CDR1 MNHEY and CDR2 SVGAGI. The V end was cut by 6 bases, the J end by 8 bases, with 16 bases between. The CDR3 loop reads CASSLNGGTEKLFF. The CDR3 bases are TGTGCCAGCAGCCTAAATGGAGGGACCGAAAAACTGTTTTTT.

The chain has TRBV21-1 and TRBJ2-3; TRBD1, the table's D call, was not compared with the DNA. TRBV21-1 constitutes a pseudogene. The CDR3 is made up of 14 amino acids. The CDR3 loop is CASSKWGLTDTQYF. CDR3 nucleotide sequence: TGTGCCAGCAGCAAATGGGGGCTCACAGATACGCAGTATTTT.

The chain combines TRBV30 with TRBJ1-6; D is ambiguous. Trimming removed 0 bases from V and 9 bases from J, with 9 bases in between. CDR1 and CDR2 from the germline V gene are GTSNPN and SVGIG (reference sequence). The CDR3 has 13 residues. The CDR3 region is CAWSVRGSSPLHF. Here the CDR3 DNA reads TGTGCCTGGAGTGTTCGGGGAAGTTCACCCCTCCACTTT.

The chain combines TRBV4-1 with TRBJ1-4, with D possibly TRBD1 on 6 matching bases. Per germline, CDR1 MGHRA and CDR2 YSYEKL. V lost 4 bases to trimming and J lost 0 bases, with 12 bases between them. The CDR3 contains 16 residues. CDR3 DNA sequence: TGCGCCAGCAGCCCCCGGACAGTCTCAACTAATGAAAAACTGTTTTTT. Translating gives CASSPRTVSTNEKLFF.

This clone was observed a single time. The chain carries TRBV2 and TRBJ1-1, with D possibly matching TRBD1 (6 bases). Germline-derived CDR1 and CDR2 are SNHLY and FYNNEI. V was clipped by 10 bases and J by 4 bases, with 19 bases between them. This CDR3 has 14 amino acids. CDR3 protein: CATKGGGWGTEAFF. DNA for the CDR3: TGTGCCACCAAGGGGGGGGGCTGGGGCACTGAAGCTTTCTTT.

This chain uses TRBV6-5 with TRBJ1-2; possible D gene TRBD1, 6 bases. Deletions cut 1 base from V and 1 base from J, with 7 bases between. Per germline, CDR1 MNHEY and CDR2 SVGAGI. This CDR3 comprises 14 residues. In DNA form, the CDR3 reads TGTGCCAGCAGTTACTTAGGGGGTAACTATGGCTACACCTTC. Its protein is CASSYLGGNYGYTF.

The chain joins TRBV5-8 to TRBJ1-6, with 10 nucleotides matching TRBD1. After removal of 2 bases from V and 8 bases from J, the junction contained 10 bases not matched to a gene. This CDR3 is 17 amino acids long. The V gene's germline CDR1 is SGHTS and CDR2 YDEGEE. The CDR3 here is CASSFGLGQGKYSPLHF. CDR3 bases: TGTGCCAGCAGCTTTGGGCTGGGACAGGGGAAATATTCACCCCTCCACTTT.

Only one count was recorded for this clone. The V and J genes are TRBV5-1 and TRBJ1-1; a possible D gene is TRBD1 (5 bases). The CDR3 contains 15 residues. With 6 bases removed from V and 7 bases from J, the gap between germline ends came to 22 bases. The germline V gene encodes CDR1 SGHRS and CDR2 YFSETQ. The CDR3 nucleotides are TGCGCCAGCACCTCTGGCGGGGCAGGGAGCGGTGAAGCTTTCTTT. Protein sequence: CASTSGGAGSGEAFF.

This rearrangement joins TRBV5-4 to TRBJ1-2; the D gene is possibly TRBD1 (6 bases). The V gene lost 0 bases and the J gene lost 6 bases, with 12 bases spanning the gap. CDR1 is SGHNT, CDR2 YYREEE, per germline (reference sequence). There are 14 residues in the CDR3. CDR3 DNA sequence: TGTGCCAGCAGCTTGGTTAGGGACACCCATGGCTACACCTTC. Its protein product is CASSLVRDTHGYTF. The whole variable domain, remainder taken from reference TRBV5-4 and TRBJ1-2, is ETGVTQSPTHLIKTRGQQVTLRCSSQSGHNTVSWYQQALGQGPQFIFQYYREEENGRGNFPPRFSGLQFPNYSSELNVNALELDDSALYLCASSLVRDTHGYTFGSGTRLTVV.

This clone was recorded a few times. The J gene is TRBJ1-4, the V gene TRBV6-5; weak D call: TRBD1 (5 bases). The CDR3 is made up of 15 amino acids. Germline V lookup: CDR1 MNHEY, CDR2 SVGAGI. Trimming took off 0 bases at V and 8 bases at J, with 13 bases between the two ends. CDR3 nucleotide sequence: TGTGCCAGCAGTTACTCGGACACTCACCGGGAAAAACTGTTTTTT. It yields the protein CASSYSDTHREKLFF.

This clone has a single count. This chain joins TRBV12-5 and TRBJ2-5, with no clear D. Per germline, CDR1 LGHNT and CDR2 FRNRAP. CDR3 size: 17 residues. Trimming removed 1 base at V and 4 bases at J, with 19 bases between. For the CDR3, the DNA is TGTGCTAGTGGTTTGGCCGATCCCTACCGCTTCCCAGAGACCCAGTACTTC. Its protein is CASGLADPYRFPETQYF. The variable domain in full, with the rest retrieved from reference TRBV12-5 and TRBJ2-5, is DARVTQTPRHKVTEMGQEVTMRCQPILGHNTVFWYRQTMMQGLELLAYFRNRAPLDDSGMPKDRFSAEMPDATLATLKIQPSEPRDSAVYFCASGLADPYRFPETQYFGPGTRLLVL.

The chain recombines TRBV2 with TRBJ1-1, with a tentative D call TRBD1 (6 bases). The CDR3 is 15 residues long. Germline CDR1 SNHLY, CDR2 FYNNEI. Trimming cost V 5 bases and J 2 bases, with 15 bases left between them. The CDR3 protein is CASSKGDTPNTEAFF. DNA of the CDR3: TGTGCCAGCAGTAAGGGGGACACGCCCAACACTGAAGCTTTCTTT. Based on the CDR3 plus reference TRBV2 and TRBJ1-1, the full variable domain is EPEVTQTPSHQVTQMGQEVILRCVPISNHLYFYWYRQILGQKVEFLVSFYNNEISEKSEIFDDQFSVERPDGSNFTLKIRSTKLEDSAMYFCASSKGDTPNTEAFFGQGTRLTVV.

This clone was seen a few times. The V call is TRBV28, the J call TRBJ2-1, with D possibly TRBD2 on 6 matching bases. Germline V gene data show CDR1 as MDHEN and CDR2 as SYDVKM. CDR3 length equals 16 residues. Deletions cut 7 bases from V and 4 bases from J, with 20 bases between. The DNA for the CDR3 is TGTGCCAGCACCGACTTTGGTGGGAGGTTATACAATGAGCAGTTCTTC. It is translated as CASTDFGGRLYNEQFF.

In this sample, this clone turned up a few times. This chain joins TRBV2 and TRBJ1-4; TRBD1 is a possible D gene (5 bases). The CDR3 is 16 amino acids. With 7 bases removed from V and 2 bases from J, the gap between germline ends came to 17 bases. Germline CDR1 and CDR2: SNHLY and FYNNEI. The CDR3 nucleotides read TGTGCCAGCAATGGGCAGGGAACACAGACTAATGAAAAACTGTTTTTT. It translates to CASNGQGTQTNEKLFF.

This rearrangement joins TRBV7-2 to TRBJ1-2; no clear D gene. This CDR3 is 17 amino acids long. Germline values: CDR1 SGHTA, CDR2 FQGNSA. Trimming removed 4 bases from V and 0 bases from J, with 18 bases in between. The CDR3 is CASSSHVQMGSNYGYTF. The CDR3 nucleotides read TGTGCCAGCAGCTCACACGTACAAATGGGCTCTAACTATGGCTACACCTTC.

Concerning this clone itself: In the same sample, other DNA sequences code for this CDR3. This sequence joins TRBV29-1 and TRBJ2-5; 7 bases match TRBD1. Per the germline V gene, CDR1 is SQVTM and CDR2 is ANQGSEA. The V segment lost 4 bases and the J segment 3 bases; nucleotides outside the gene matches: 8. This CDR3 has 14 amino acids. The CDR3, as DNA: TGCAGCGTTGTTCCCGGGACAGCTGAAGAGACCCAGTACTTC. Its translation is CSVVPGTAEETQYF.

This clone came up once. The chain is built from TRBV2 and TRBJ1-1; D is possibly TRBD1 (5 bases). Germline V lookup: CDR1 SNHLY, CDR2 FYNNEI. The CDR3 is 14 amino acids. The V gene lost 7 bases and the J gene lost 6 bases, with 18 bases spanning the gap. The CDR3 nucleotides are TGTGCCAGCAAGGGTGGGGCAGGGTCCTCTGAAGCTTTCTTT. As protein: CASKGGAGSSEAFF.

The rearrangement joins TRBV30 to TRBJ2-4; 7 positions match TRBD1. Germline-derived CDR1 and CDR2 are GTSNPN and SVGIG (reference sequence). Trimming at V came to 0 bases and at J to 8 bases, leaving 10 bases not matched to a gene. The CDR3 extends over 15 amino acids. The CDR3 coding sequence is TGTGCCTGGAGTGTAGGGGGCAGGGTTAATTACATTCAGTACTTC. Translating it yields CAWSVGGRVNYIQYF.